A selection of T cell receptor beta chains follows, all from one sample in a study of identical twins. TCRdb independently ran MiXCR on the 5' RACE reads; one entry per CDR3 protein. The sample contains 350,000 to 450,000 distinct CDR3 sequences, approximately 17% of which appear only once. Material for sequencing was naive T cells sorted from blood. The receptor set was obtained from a man aged 50 or older in good health. CDR3s include the opening cysteine and the closing phenylalanine or tryptophan. Each record gives: V gene, J gene, D gene, clone size, CDR3 protein, CDR3 DNA. The D gene is left open where the match is weak. Clone size, where shown, is once, few, many, or a class for clones that have expanded.

TRBV5-5	TRBJ2-7	TRBD1	NA	CASTRTGVTYEQYF	TGTGCCAGCACGCGGACAGGGGTCACCTACGAGCAGTACTTC
TRBV5-5	TRBJ2-2	NA	NA	CASSFSGGPSNTGELFF	TGTGCCAGCAGCTTCTCAGGGGGGCCCTCAAACACCGGGGAGCTGTTTTTT
TRBV20-1	TRBJ2-3	TRBD2	many	CSASFRREGMPRTDTQYF	TGCAGTGCTAGTTTTCGACGGGAGGGAATGCCTCGCACAGATACGCAGTATTTT
TRBV20-1	TRBJ1-5	NA	NA	CSASTSGIDQPQHF	TGCAGTGCTAGTACCTCAGGGATCGATCAGCCCCAGCATTTT
TRBV28	TRBJ1-2	TRBD1	few	CASSLGGQGLNYGYTF	TGTGCCAGCAGTTTGGGGGGACAGGGCCTAAACTATGGCTACACCTTC
TRBV20-1	TRBJ2-1	TRBD1	few	CSARRGQGVYNEQFF	TGCAGTGCTAGAAGGGGACAGGGGGTTTACAATGAGCAGTTCTTC
TRBV9	TRBJ2-1	TRBD2	NA	CASSDSGSTYNEQFF	TGTGCCAGCAGCGATAGCGGGAGCACCTACAATGAGCAGTTCTTC
TRBV6-2/TRBV6-3	TRBJ2-3	NA	NA	CASSFSGPTSTDTQYF	TGTGCCAGCAGTTTCTCGGGACCAACGAGCACAGATACGCAGTATTTT
TRBV20-1	TRBJ2-6	TRBD1	few	CSARDRETSGANVLTF	TGCAGTGCTAGGGACAGGGAAACTTCTGGGGCCAACGTCCTGACTTTC
TRBV3-1	TRBJ1-2	NA	many	CASSQGDFNYGYTF	TGTGCCAGCAGCCAGGGGGACTTTAACTATGGCTACACCTTC
TRBV3-1	TRBJ2-7	NA	many	CASSQHLSYEQYF	TGTGCCAGCAGCCAACACCTCTCCTACGAGCAGTACTTC
TRBV29-1	TRBJ2-7	NA	many	CSVEGLGSYEQYF	TGCAGCGTTGAAGGGCTAGGCTCCTACGAGCAGTACTTC
TRBV6-2/TRBV6-3	TRBJ1-5	NA	many	CASSYSNSLGHQPQHF	TGTGCCAGCAGTTACTCGAATAGTCTGGGACATCAGCCCCAGCATTTT
TRBV4-3	TRBJ2-5	NA	NA	CASSRRQSETQYF	TGCGCCAGCAGCCGACGACAGTCGGAGACCCAGTACTTC
TRBV20-1	TRBJ2-3	NA	many	CSARDAGRTDTQYF	TGCAGTGCTAGAGACGCGGGACGCACAGATACGCAGTATTTT
TRBV5-4	TRBJ2-1	NA	NA	CASSSKAGGEQFF	TGTGCCAGCAGCTCCAAAGCCGGGGGTGAGCAGTTCTTC
TRBV20-1	TRBJ1-2	NA	NA	CSARDRIEGGYTF	TGCAGTGCTAGAGATCGAATCGAGGGAGGCTACACCTTC
TRBV14	TRBJ2-7	NA	few	CASSQEDRGLYEQYF	TGTGCCAGCAGCCAAGAAGATCGGGGTTTGTACGAGCAGTACTTC
TRBV18	TRBJ2-2	NA	many	CASSPTITGELFF	TGTGCCAGCTCACCGACTATAACCGGGGAGCTGTTTTTT
TRBV7-2	TRBJ2-6	NA	many	CASSFVGPSSGANVLTF	TGTGCCAGCAGCTTCGTCGGGCCCTCCTCTGGGGCCAACGTCCTGACTTTC
TRBV20-1	TRBJ2-1	TRBD2	few	CSASSGSRYNEQFF	TGCAGTGCTAGTAGCGGGAGCAGGTACAATGAGCAGTTCTTC
TRBV6-5	TRBJ2-3	NA	NA	CASSSLPRPFSTDTQYF	TGTGCCAGCAGTTCCCTCCCACGGCCTTTTAGCACAGATACGCAGTATTTT
TRBV12-3/TRBV12-4	TRBJ2-2	NA	few	CASSYRTTLRSLELFF	TGTGCCAGCAGTTATCGGACCACGCTGAGGTCGTTAGAGCTGTTTTTT
TRBV7-7	TRBJ2-2	TRBD1	many	CASSLGQGARAGELFF	TGTGCTAGCAGCTTAGGACAGGGGGCCCGTGCCGGGGAGCTGTTTTTT
TRBV18	TRBJ1-5	NA	few	CASSPLPGSYSNQPQHF	TGTGCCAGCTCACCACTCCCGGGAAGCTATAGCAATCAGCCCCAGCATTTT
TRBV12-3/TRBV12-4	TRBJ2-1	TRBD1	NA	CASSGPDRAGYNEQFF	TGTGCCAGCAGTGGACCTGACAGGGCGGGCTACAATGAGCAGTTCTTC
TRBV6-2/TRBV6-3	TRBJ2-7	TRBD2	NA	CASSPGLAGSSEQYF	TGTGCCAGCAGCCCGGGACTAGCGGGCTCTTCCGAGCAGTACTTC
TRBV11-2	TRBJ1-2	NA	few	CASSPGRTYGYTF	TGTGCCAGCAGCCCGGGACGGACCTATGGCTACACCTTC
TRBV12-3/TRBV12-4	TRBJ2-7	NA	NA	CASSGYGGSHEQYF	TGTGCCAGCAGTGGATACGGAGGGTCCCACGAGCAGTACTTC
TRBV7-2	TRBJ2-1	TRBD2	NA	CASSSGLGTYNEQFF	TGTGCCAGCAGCTCCGGACTAGGGACTTACAATGAGCAGTTCTTC
TRBV5-5	TRBJ2-7	TRBD2	few	CASNPSGSTYEQYF	TGTGCCAGCAACCCGAGCGGGAGTACATACGAGCAGTACTTC
TRBV4-3	TRBJ2-7	NA	NA	CASSQEVPNSYEQYF	TGCGCCAGCAGCCAAGAAGTTCCAAACTCCTACGAGCAGTACTTC
TRBV20-1	TRBJ2-3	TRBD2	NA	CSARTTSGTDTQYF	TGCAGTGCTAGAACTACTAGCGGCACAGATACGCAGTATTTT
TRBV11-2	TRBJ2-1	NA	NA	CASSLVGPWGNEQFF	TGTGCCAGCAGCTTAGTAGGCCCATGGGGGAATGAGCAGTTCTTC